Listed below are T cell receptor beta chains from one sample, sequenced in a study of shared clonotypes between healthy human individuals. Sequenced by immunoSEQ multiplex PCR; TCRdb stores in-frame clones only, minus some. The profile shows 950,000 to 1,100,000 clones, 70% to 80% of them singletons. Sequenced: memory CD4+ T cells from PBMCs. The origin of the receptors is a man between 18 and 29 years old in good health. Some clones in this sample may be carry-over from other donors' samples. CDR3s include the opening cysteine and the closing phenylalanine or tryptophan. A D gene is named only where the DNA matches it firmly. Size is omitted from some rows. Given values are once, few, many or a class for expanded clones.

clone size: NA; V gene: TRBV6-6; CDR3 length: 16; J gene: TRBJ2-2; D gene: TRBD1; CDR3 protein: CASSNAGQALTGELFF; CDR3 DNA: TGTGCCAGCAGTAATGCGGGACAGGCTCTCACCGGGGAGCTGTTTTTT
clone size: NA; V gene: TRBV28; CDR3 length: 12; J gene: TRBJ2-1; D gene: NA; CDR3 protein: CASSLGLNEQFF; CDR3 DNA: TGTGCCAGCAGTTTAGGTCTTAATGAGCAGTTCTTC
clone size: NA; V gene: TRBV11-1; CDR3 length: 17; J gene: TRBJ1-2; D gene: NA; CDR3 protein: CASSPSLLPGRYYGYTF; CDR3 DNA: TGTGCCAGCAGCCCTAGCCTCCTTCCGGGGCGATACTATGGCTACACCTTC
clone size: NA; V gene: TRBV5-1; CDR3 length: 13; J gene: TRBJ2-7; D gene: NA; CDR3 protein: CASSPGGAYEQYF; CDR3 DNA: TGCGCCAGCAGCCCGGGTGGGGCCTACGAGCAGTACTTC
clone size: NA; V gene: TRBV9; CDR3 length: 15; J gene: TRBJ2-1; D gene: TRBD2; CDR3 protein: CASSKTSGSPNEQFF; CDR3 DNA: TGTGCCAGCAGCAAGACTAGCGGGAGTCCCAATGAGCAGTTCTTC
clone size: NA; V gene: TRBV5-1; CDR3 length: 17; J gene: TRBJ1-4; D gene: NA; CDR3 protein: CASSLDIAGAANEKLFF; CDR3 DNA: TGCGCCAGCAGCTTGGACATAGCAGGGGCGGCTAATGAAAAACTGTTTTTT
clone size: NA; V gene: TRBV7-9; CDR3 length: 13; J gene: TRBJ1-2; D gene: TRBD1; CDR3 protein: CASSSDRDYGYTF; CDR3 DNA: TGTGCCAGCAGTTCGGACAGGGACTATGGCTACACCTTC
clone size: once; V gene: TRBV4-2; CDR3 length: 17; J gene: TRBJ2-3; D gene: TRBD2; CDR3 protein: CASSQVGVAGVSDTQYF; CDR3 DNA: TGTGCCAGCAGCCAAGTGGGGGTAGCGGGAGTCTCAGATACGCAGTATTTT
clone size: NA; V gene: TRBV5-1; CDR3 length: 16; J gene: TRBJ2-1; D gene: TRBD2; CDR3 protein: CASSPGLAGATDEQFF; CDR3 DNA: TGCGCCAGCAGCCCGGGACTAGCGGGTGCAACCGATGAGCAGTTCTTC
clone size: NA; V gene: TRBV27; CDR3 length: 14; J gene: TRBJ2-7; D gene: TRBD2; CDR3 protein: CASSQGISTGGQYF; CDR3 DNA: TGTGCCAGCAGTCAAGGGATTTCGACGGGGGGGCAGTACTTC
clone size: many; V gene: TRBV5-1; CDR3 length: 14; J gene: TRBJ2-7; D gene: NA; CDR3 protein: CASSFREAPNEQYF; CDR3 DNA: TGCGCCAGCAGCTTCCGTGAAGCACCGAACGAGCAGTACTTC
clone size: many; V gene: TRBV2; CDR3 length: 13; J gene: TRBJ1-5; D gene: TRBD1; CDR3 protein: CASWDRGGQPQHF; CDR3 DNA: TGTGCCAGCTGGGACAGGGGTGGACAGCCCCAGCATTTT
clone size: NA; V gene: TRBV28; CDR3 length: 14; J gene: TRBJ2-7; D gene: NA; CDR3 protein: CASSLSPGAHEQYF; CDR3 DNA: TGTGCCAGCAGTTTATCACCAGGGGCCCACGAGCAGTACTTC
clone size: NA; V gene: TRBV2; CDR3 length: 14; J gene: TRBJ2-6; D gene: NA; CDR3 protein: CASNLFSGANVLTF; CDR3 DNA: TGTGCCAGCAACCTTTTCTCTGGGGCCAACGTCCTGACTTTC
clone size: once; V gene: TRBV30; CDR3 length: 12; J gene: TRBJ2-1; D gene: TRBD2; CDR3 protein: CAWGLAYNEQFF; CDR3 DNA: TGTGCCTGGGGACTAGCCTACAATGAGCAGTTCTTC
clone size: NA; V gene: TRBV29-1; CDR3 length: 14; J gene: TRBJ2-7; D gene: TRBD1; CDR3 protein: CSVDSGTGGSEQYF; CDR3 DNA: TGCAGCGTTGACTCCGGGACAGGGGGCTCCGAGCAGTACTTC
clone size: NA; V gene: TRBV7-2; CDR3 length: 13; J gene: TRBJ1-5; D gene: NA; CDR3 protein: CASSRQLNQPQHF; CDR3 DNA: TGTGCCAGCAGTCGACAGCTCAATCAGCCCCAGCATTTT
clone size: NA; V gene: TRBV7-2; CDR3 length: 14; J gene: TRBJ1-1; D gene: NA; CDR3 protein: CASSLNGINTEAFF; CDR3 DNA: TGTGCCAGCAGCTTAAATGGAATTAACACTGAAGCTTTCTTT
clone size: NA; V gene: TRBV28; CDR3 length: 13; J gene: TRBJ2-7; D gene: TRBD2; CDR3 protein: CASTPGGRHEQYF; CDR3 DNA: TGTGCCAGCACCCCGGGGGGACGCCACGAGCAGTACTTC
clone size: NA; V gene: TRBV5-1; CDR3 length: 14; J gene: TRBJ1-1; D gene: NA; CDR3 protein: CASSARTANTEAFF; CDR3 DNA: TGCGCCAGCAGCGCCCGGACGGCGAACACTGAAGCTTTCTTT
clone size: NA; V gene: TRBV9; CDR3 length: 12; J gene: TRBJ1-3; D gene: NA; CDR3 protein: CASSVEGYTIYF; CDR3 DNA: TGTGCCAGCAGCGTAGAGGGTTATACCATATATTTT
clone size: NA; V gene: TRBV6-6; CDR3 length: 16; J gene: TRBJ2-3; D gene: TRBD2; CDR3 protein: CASSSLAGGPTDTQYF; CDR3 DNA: TGTGCCAGCAGTTCACTAGCGGGAGGGCCCACAGATACGCAGTATTTT
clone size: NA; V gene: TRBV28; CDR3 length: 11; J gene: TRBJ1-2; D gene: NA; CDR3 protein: CASNRDGGYTF; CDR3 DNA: TGTGCCAGCAACAGGGATGGTGGCTACACCTTC
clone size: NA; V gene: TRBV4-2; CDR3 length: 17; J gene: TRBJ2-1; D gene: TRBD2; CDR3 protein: CASSQGRSGSPYNEQFF; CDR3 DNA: TGTGCCAGCAGCCAGGGCCGTAGCGGGAGCCCCTACAATGAGCAGTTCTTC
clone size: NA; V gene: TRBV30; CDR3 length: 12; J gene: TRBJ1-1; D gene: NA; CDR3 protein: CAWKQGSTEAFF; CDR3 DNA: TGTGCCTGGAAGCAGGGATCCACTGAAGCTTTCTTT
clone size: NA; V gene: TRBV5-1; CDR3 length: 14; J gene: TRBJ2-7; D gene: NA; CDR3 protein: CASSSRDNPTEQYF; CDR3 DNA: TGCGCCAGCAGCTCCCGGGACAACCCTACGGAGCAGTACTTC
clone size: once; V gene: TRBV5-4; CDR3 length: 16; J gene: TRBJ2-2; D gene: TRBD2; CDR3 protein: CASSPGTSGVTGELFF; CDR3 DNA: TGTGCCAGCAGCCCCGGGACTAGCGGGGTCACCGGGGAGCTGTTTTTT
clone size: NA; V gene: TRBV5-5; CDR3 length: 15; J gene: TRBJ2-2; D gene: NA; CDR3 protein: CASSLPGPNTGELFF; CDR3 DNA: TGTGCCAGCAGCTTGCCAGGGCCCAACACCGGGGAGCTGTTTTTT
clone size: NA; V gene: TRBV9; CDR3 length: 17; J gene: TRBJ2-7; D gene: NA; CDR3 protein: CASSVTTPGWMAYEQYF; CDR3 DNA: TGTGCCAGCAGCGTAACGACCCCAGGGTGGATGGCCTACGAGCAGTACTTC
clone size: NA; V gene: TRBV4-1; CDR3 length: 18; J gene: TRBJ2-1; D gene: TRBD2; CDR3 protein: CASSQDRSSIAGVNEQFF; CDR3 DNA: TGCGCCAGCAGCCAAGACCGATCGTCCATAGCGGGAGTCAATGAGCAGTTCTTC
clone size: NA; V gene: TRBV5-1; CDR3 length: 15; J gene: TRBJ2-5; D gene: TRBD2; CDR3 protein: CASSLSAGVGKTQYF; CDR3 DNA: TGCGCCAGCAGCTTGTCAGCGGGAGTAGGAAAGACCCAGTACTTC
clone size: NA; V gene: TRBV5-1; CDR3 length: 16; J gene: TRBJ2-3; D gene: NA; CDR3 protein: CASSLGYGTDTDTQYF; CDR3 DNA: TGCGCCAGCAGCTTGGGGTACGGGACGGACACAGATACGCAGTATTTT
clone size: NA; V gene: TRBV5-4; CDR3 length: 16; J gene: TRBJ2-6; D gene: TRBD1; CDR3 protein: CASSLGQGSGANVPTF; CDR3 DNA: TGTGCCAGCAGCTTGGGACAGGGTTCTGGGGCCAACGTCCCGACTTTC
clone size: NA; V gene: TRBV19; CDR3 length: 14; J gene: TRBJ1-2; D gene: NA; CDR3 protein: CASRTSPQLGGYTF; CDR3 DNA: TGTGCCAGTAGAACCTCCCCCCAACTAGGAGGCTACACCTTC